The 12 T cell receptor beta chains below all came from one sample that was sequenced in a study of response to subunit inactivated influenza vaccine. TCRdb independently ran MiXCR on the RT-PCR reads; one entry per CDR3 protein. The profile shows hundreds of thousands of distinct CDR3 sequences, around 14% of them singletons. The source was PBMCs from blood, collected less than 15 days before vaccination. These receptors came from a man in his fifties or sixties who received an inactivated influenza vaccine.

The sample holds a few counts of this clonotype. In DNA form, the CDR3 reads TGTGCCAGCACCGCAGACGTCTATGGCTACACCTTC. Translation gives CASTADVYGYTF. The chain has TRBV2 and TRBJ1-2; D is undetermined. Trimming left V 7 bases short and J 4 bases short, with 10 bases between. The germline gives CDR1 SNHLY, CDR2 FYNNEI. This CDR3 contains 12 residues.

This clonotype was detected once. The junction differs from germline at one of its ends, possibly a read error. The CDR3 DNA follows: TGTGCCAGCAGCGGTACAGGGGGCGCAGGAAAACAGTTTTTT. It codes for CASSGTGGAGKQFF. The V and J genes are TRBV9 and TRBJ1-4, with 9 bases fitting TRBD1. The CDR3 contains 14 residues. The germline V gene has CDR1 SGDLS and CDR2 YYNGEE.

This clonotype showed up many times. The chain links TRBV4-3 to TRBJ1-6, with D perhaps matching TRBD1 (6 bases). Germline V gene sequence: CDR1 LGHNA, CDR2 YSLEER. V was shortened by 1 base and J by 6 bases, with 13 bases between the two germline ends. The CDR3 contains 16 residues. CDR3 sequence (DNA): TGCGCCAGCAGCCAAGCCTGGACAGACATTAATTCACCCCTCCACTTT. Protein product: CASSQAWTDINSPLHF.

The chain employs TRBV2 and TRBJ2-1, with TRBD2 matching 7 bases. CDR1 SNHLY and CDR2 FYNNEI come from the germline V gene. This CDR3 region has 15 residues. Unmatched junction bases numbered 14, after V lost 8 bases and J lost 7 bases. The CDR3 nucleotides read TGTGCCAGCTTAAACGGACCCCAACTAGCGAATGAGCAGTTCTTC. It codes for CASLNGPQLANEQFF.

The CDR3 nucleotides read TGTGCCAGCATCCTGGGACTAGCGGGGTTATGGGATACGCAGTATTTT. This translates into CASILGLAGLWDTQYF. The chain couples TRBV12-3 or TRBV12-4 to TRBJ2-3; TRBD2 agrees at 13 bases. With 7 bases clipped from V and 6 bases from J, the junction kept 10 bases outside the gene matches. The CDR3 sequence is 16 residues long.

This chain uses TRBV29-1 with TRBJ2-5, with D perhaps matching TRBD1 (6 bases). The CDR3 is made up of 12 amino acids. CDR1 is SQVTM, CDR2 ANQGSEA, per germline. V dropped 3 bases and J dropped 4 bases, with 9 bases sitting between them. CDR3 protein: CSVDQGRETQYF. The CDR3 DNA reads as TGCAGCGTTGACCAGGGGCGAGAGACCCAGTACTTC.

This clonotype was observed at least ten times. The genes are TRBV7-2 and TRBJ2-7, with D possibly being TRBD1 (5 bases). Germline V lookup: CDR1 SGHTA, CDR2 FQGNSA. The CDR3 spans 14 residues. V lost 1 base and J 3 bases, leaving 10 bases between the germline ends. The CDR3 here is CASSLVGQGYEQYF. In DNA form, the CDR3 reads TGTGCCAGCAGCTTAGTTGGCCAGGGCTACGAGCAGTACTTC. Looking up the rest from reference TRBV7-2 and TRBJ2-7 gives the full variable domain: GAGVSQSPSNKVTEKGKDVELRCDPISGHTALYWYRQSLGQGLEFLIYFQGNSAPDKSGLPSDRFSAERTGGSVSTLTIQRTQQEDSAVYLCASSLVGQGYEQYFGPGTRLTVT.

This clonotype was recorded a few times. The chain couples TRBV5-1 to TRBJ2-7; TRBD1 agrees at 8 bases. After removal of 2 bases from V and 5 bases from J, the junction contained 6 bases not matched to a gene. Per germline, CDR1 SGHRS and CDR2 YFSETQ. There are 14 residues in the CDR3. CDR3 region: CASSLGQGFHEQYF. The CDR3 nucleotides read TGCGCCAGCAGCTTAGGACAGGGTTTCCACGAGCAGTACTTC.

The chain is built from TRBV27 and TRBJ1-1; 9 bases line up with TRBD1. CDR1 and CDR2 from the germline V gene are MNHEY and SMNVEV (reference sequence). V shed 2 bases, J shed 4 bases, and the junction held 8 bases outside the gene matches. This CDR3 has 16 amino acids. This CDR3 is CASSLLTGGSITEAFF. Written as DNA, the CDR3 is TGTGCCAGCAGTTTACTGACAGGGGGAAGTATCACTGAAGCTTTCTTT.

The sample holds a few counts of this clonotype. The chain couples TRBV20-1 to TRBJ1-6; 7 nucleotides line up with TRBD1. This CDR3 is 17 amino acids long. Germline values: CDR1 DFQATT, CDR2 SNEGSKA (reference sequence). J gave up 7 bases and V 0 bases, and 12 bases lay outside the gene matches. The CDR3 spells CSAREGGRAVYNSPLHF. CDR3 sequence (DNA): TGCAGTGCTAGAGAAGGGGGCAGGGCAGTTTACAATTCACCCCTCCACTTT.

This clonotype has just a few counts. The J gene is TRBJ2-4, the V gene TRBV20-1; 14 bases are a match to TRBD2. The junction had 9 bases not matched to a gene; V was cut back by 2 bases and J by 0 bases. Germline V CDR1 and CDR2: DFQATT, SNEGSKA (reference sequence). The CDR3 is 19 amino acids. The CDR3 region has the DNA TGCAGTGCTAGAACCCTGGGACTAGCGGGGGCCTTAGCCAAAAACATTCAGTACTTC. Its translation is CSARTLGLAGALAKNIQYF.

This clonotype was found a few times. V is TRBV6-2 or TRBV6-3 and J is TRBJ2-2, with D perhaps TRBD2 (7 bases). The CDR3 sequence is 15 residues long. V was shortened by 9 bases and J by 6 bases, with 20 bases between the two germline ends. Germline V gene lookup returns CDR1 MNHEY and CDR2 SVGEGT. CDR3 region: CASLRASGTSGELFF. In DNA, the CDR3 is TGTGCCAGTCTCCGAGCGAGCGGGACATCCGGGGAGCTGTTTTTT.